The table lists the clone carrying this T cell receptor (beta chain) with a few counts. Its antigen is as yet unknown. This sample is drawn from a study of beta chain features in type 1 diabetes. Regarding the study as a whole: PCR might show a preference for shorter templates, equally across patients and controls.

As every portion of the isolated RNA was reverse transcribed, the sequencing read expressed TCRB transcripts. Produced via immunoSEQ multiplex PCR; TCRdb's table is partial and in-frame only. The sample carries about 450,000 clones, about an eighth recorded once. Trimming took off 5 bases at V and 4 bases at J, with 17 bases between the two ends. CDR1 is SGHTA and CDR2 is FQGNSA in the germline V gene. The CDR3 runs to 15 residues. This receptor was identified in a woman aged 18-29 years in good health. V and J are TRBV7-2 and TRBJ2-5, with TRBD2 as a possible D gene (5 bases). Sample: naive CD4+ T cells from blood. The CDR3 nucleotides are TGTGCCAGCAGCCTAGACTACTCGCGCCCAGAGACCCAGTACTTC. It codes for CASSLDYSRPETQYF.